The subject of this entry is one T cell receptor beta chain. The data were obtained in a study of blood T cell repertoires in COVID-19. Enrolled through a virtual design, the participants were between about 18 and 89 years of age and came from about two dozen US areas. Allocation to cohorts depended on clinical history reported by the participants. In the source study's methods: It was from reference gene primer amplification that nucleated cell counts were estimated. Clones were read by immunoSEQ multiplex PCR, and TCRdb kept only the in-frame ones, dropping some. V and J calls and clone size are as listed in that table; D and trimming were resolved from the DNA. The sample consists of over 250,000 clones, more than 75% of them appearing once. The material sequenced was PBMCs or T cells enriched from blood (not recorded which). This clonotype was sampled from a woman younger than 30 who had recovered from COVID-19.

The CDR3 bases are TGTGCCAGCAGCCCCCGACAGGGGGTAAACTATGGCTACACCTTC. It yields the protein CASSPRQGVNYGYTF. The chain recombines TRBV9 with TRBJ1-2; 9 nucleotides match TRBD1. The CDR3 sequence is 15 residues long. CDR1 is SGDLS and CDR2 is YYNGEE in the germline V gene. V lost 4 bases and J lost 2; bases outside the gene matches: 6.